Included here is one T cell receptor beta chain sequence, with context. This clonotype has only a few counts. It has no known antigen specificity. Base qualities are not at hand, and no much larger clone is one base apart. The CDR3, cysteine through phenylalanine, is 13 amino acids long. The read is trimmed to its CDR3 DNA, 39 bases read in frame from base 1. Trimming at the junction amounts to 4 bases on V and 1 base on J, and the germline ends lie 8 bases apart. CDR1 and CDR2 (SGHRS, YFSETQ) derive from the germline V gene. TCRdb records Illumina NovaSeq 6000 as the sequencer. TCRalpha and TCRbeta cDNA libraries were built by 5'RACE with constant-segment primers, adding sample barcodes and unique molecular identifiers. RNA was extracted from every sample with Trizol reagent. The libraries were amplified in two PCR steps, and the second step added a second sample barcode and Illumina TruSeq adapters. Sequencing of libraries was performed on an Illumina NovaSeq with 2 x 150 bp paired-end reads. In the original analysis: Demultiplexing of reads and collapsing into UMI-guided consensus sequences were performed with migec v1.2.7. Using mixcr v2.1.11, the UMI consensuses were aligned to TRA and TRB V and J templates and assembled into clonotypes. Clonotypes were classified as expanded or contracted when called significant by both edgeR and NoisET, with noise models trained on biological replicates. For edgeR calls, the thresholds were a false discovery rate-adjusted p below 0.01 and a log2 fold-change of 1. PCA with hierarchical clustering of max-normalized trajectories of the 1000 most abundant clonotypes was used as exploratory dynamics analysis. The CD4 or CD8 phenotype of responding clones was assigned using the separately sequenced CD4+ and CD8+ repertoires. TCRdb reprocessing: public reads trimmed at Q25 with fastp, clones called with MiXCR, in-frame beta chains kept. Each entry merges the rows of one CDR3 protein and shows their most common DNA and genes. These V and J calls are TCRdb output, not the study's own analysis. The sample table shows hundreds of thousands of distinct CDR3 sequences, and roughly an eighth are seen once. Of the sample, 22% is held by the ten largest clones.

This sample stems from a study of T-cell memory formation after mild COVID-19 (dated by TCRdb to the early 2020s). As for the study more broadly: TCR sequence clusters from the two donors were largely donor specific. T-cell clones expanding and contracting after mild COVID-19 in a couple of donors were tracked by longitudinal TCRalpha and TCRbeta repertoire sequencing. The cohort was made up of two young adult volunteers, one female and one male, who were previously healthy. Beyond this particular receptor, the publication reports: SARS-CoV-2 specificity was not confirmed for the second-wave clones peaking on day 37. Only two mild cases were covered in the study, and larger cohorts including severe cases with pre-infection samples were considered necessary. Some responding clones were detected in pre-infection memory, suggesting pre-existing cross-reactive memory T cells joined the SARS-CoV-2 response. Clones contracting from day 15 to 85 had balanced CD4/CD8 phenotypes, while a second wave expanding from day 15 to 37 was biased towards CD4+. Contracting CD4+ clones appeared mostly in the CM and EM memory subsets, whereas CD8+ clones were enriched in EMRA.

Ficoll-Paque density gradient centrifugation was the method used to isolate PBMCs. This chain joins TRBV5-1 to TRBJ2-5; too little of a D gene remains to name it. The sequence derives from a man aged 18-30 years who had mild COVID-19 (a few samples of this study predate the infection). The sample titles of this study are shuffled in the database, so cell type and time point are left out; the donor was told from shared clones. Sequences were obtained from PBMCs or a T cell subset sorted from them (not recorded which). CDR3 protein: CASSVVGQETQYF. The sequenced DNA is TGCGCCAGCAGCGTAGTAGGCCAAGAGACCCAGTACTTC.